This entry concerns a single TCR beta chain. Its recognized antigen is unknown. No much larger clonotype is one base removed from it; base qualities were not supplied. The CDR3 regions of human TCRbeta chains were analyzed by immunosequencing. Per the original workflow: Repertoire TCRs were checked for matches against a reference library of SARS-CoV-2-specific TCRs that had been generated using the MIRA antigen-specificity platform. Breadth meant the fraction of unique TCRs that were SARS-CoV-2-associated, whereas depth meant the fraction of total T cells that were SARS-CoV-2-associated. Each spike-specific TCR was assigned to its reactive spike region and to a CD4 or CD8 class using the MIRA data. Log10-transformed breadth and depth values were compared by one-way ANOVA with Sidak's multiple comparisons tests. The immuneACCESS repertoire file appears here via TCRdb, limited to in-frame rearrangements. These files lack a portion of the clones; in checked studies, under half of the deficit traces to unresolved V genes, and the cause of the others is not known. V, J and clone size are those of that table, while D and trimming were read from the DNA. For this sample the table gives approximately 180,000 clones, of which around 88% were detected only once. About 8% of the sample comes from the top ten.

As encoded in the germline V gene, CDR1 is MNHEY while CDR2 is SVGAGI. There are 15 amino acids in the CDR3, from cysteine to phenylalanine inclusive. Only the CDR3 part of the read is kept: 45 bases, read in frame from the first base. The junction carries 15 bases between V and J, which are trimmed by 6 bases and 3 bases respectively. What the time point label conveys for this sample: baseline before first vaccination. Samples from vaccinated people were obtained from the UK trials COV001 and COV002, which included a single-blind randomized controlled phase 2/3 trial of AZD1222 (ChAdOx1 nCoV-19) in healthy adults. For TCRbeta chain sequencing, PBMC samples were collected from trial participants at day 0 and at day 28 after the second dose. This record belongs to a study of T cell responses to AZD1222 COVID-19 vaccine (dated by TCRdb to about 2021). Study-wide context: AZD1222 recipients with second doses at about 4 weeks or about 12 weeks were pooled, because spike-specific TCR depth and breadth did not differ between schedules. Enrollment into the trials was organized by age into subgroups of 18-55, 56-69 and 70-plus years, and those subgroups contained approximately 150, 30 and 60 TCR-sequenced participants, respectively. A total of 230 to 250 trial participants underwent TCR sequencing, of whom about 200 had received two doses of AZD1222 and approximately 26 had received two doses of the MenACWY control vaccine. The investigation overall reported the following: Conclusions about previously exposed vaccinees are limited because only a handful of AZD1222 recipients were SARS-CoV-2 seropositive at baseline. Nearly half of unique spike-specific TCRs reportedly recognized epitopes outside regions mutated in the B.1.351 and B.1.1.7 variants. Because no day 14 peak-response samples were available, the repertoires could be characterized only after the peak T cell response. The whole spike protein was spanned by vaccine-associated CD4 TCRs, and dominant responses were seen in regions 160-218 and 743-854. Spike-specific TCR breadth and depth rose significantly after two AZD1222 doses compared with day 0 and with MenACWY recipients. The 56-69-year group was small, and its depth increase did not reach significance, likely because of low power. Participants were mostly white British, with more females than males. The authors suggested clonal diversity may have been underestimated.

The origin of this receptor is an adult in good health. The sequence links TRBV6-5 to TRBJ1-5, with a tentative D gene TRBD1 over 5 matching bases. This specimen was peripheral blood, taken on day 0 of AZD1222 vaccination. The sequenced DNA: TGTGCCAGCAGACCAACAGGACAACCCAATCAGCCCCAGCATTTT. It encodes CASRPTGQPNQPQHF.